This is a list of T cell receptor beta chains from one sample in a study of T cells after posttransplantation cyclophosphamide. Libraries were prepared by immunoSEQ multiplex PCR; TCRdb keeps only in-frame clonotypes and omits some of them. The sample has 9,000 to 15,000 clones; roughly 2% are singletons. Sequenced material: PBMCs, taken after allogeneic stem cell transplant with posttransplant cyclophosphamide. Receptors originate from a male patient aged 25-45 years who received an allogeneic stem cell transplant from a related donor, was CMV-positive, and had no GVHD. Some T cells may be supplied by the graft donor. Each CDR3 is given with its conserved first and last residue. The order of the fields is CDR3 protein, V gene, D gene, J gene. D genes are given only for firm matches.

CDR3: CASSSGQANLFYGYTF
V: TRBV5-1
D: TRBD1
J: TRBJ1-2

CDR3: CASRRDFTNQPQHF
V: TRBV28
D: .
J: TRBJ1-5

CDR3: CASSPLAGVYNEQFF
V: TRBV7-3
D: TRBD2
J: TRBJ2-1

CDR3: CASSLTGGIEEQYF
V: TRBV5-5
D: TRBD1
J: TRBJ2-7

CDR3: CASSFLMDRDNEQFF
V: TRBV7-8
D: TRBD1
J: TRBJ2-1

CDR3: CASSLEGSDQPQHF
V: TRBV7-6
D: .
J: TRBJ1-5

CDR3: CASTVGRGYTF
V: TRBV27
D: .
J: TRBJ1-2

CDR3: CASSRGSAGNLEAFF
V: TRBV7-8
D: .
J: TRBJ1-1

CDR3: CASSRATSGMVADTQYF
V: TRBV27
D: TRBD2
J: TRBJ2-3

CDR3: CASSETPIYNEQFF
V: TRBV25-1
D: .
J: TRBJ2-1

CDR3: CASSHITTGQETQYF
V: TRBV4-2
D: .
J: TRBJ2-5

CDR3: CASSRAGTAYEQYF
V: TRBV18
D: TRBD1
J: TRBJ2-7

CDR3: CASSLQGSGYEQYF
V: TRBV7-2
D: .
J: TRBJ2-7

CDR3: CASSPRTGEAYEQYF
V: TRBV7-2
D: TRBD1
J: TRBJ2-7